Listed below are T cell receptor beta chains from one sample, sequenced in a study of tumor-infiltrating lymphocytes in oesophageal squamous cell carcinoma. TCRdb re-analysed the PCR reads in MiXCR, keeping a single row per CDR3 protein. The data contain under 5,000 distinct CDR3 sequences, 19% of them singletons. The sample was normal esophageal tissue next to the tumor. These TCRs come from a male donor with esophageal squamous cell carcinoma. Both conserved end residues are part of each CDR3. D genes are given only for firm matches. Size is omitted from some rows. Given values are once, few, many or a class for expanded clones.

d_gene	v_gene	j_gene	abundance	CDR3aa	CDR3nt
TRBD1	TRBV6-1	TRBJ1-1	many	CASTLGQGYTEAFF	TGTGCCAGCACCCTGGGACAGGGGTATACTGAAGCTTTCTTT
-	TRBV5-1	TRBJ1-1	few	CASSLGSPEPEAFF	TGCGCCAGCAGCCTAGGGTCGCCGGAGCCTGAAGCTTTCTTT
-	TRBV7-2	TRBJ1-2	once	CANSPRVRGTNYGYTF	TGCGCCAACAGCCCCCGGGTGAGAGGGACTAACTATGGCTACACCTTC
TRBD1	TRBV30	TRBJ2-5	few	CAWGTDRAPKTQYF	TGTGCCTGGGGAACTGACAGGGCCCCCAAGACCCAGTACTTC
-	TRBV10-2	TRBJ2-2	many	CASSGSGQTGELFF	TGCGCCAGCAGTGGGTCGGGACAAACCGGGGAGCTGTTTTTT
TRBD1	TRBV5-6	TRBJ2-2	few	CASSRGTGRTGELFF	TGTGCCAGCAGCAGAGGGACAGGGCGGACCGGGGAGCTGTTTTTT
-	TRBV6-1	TRBJ1-1	medium-sized	CASSERDRPLTEAFF	TGTGCCAGCAGTGAGAGGGACCGTCCCCTTACTGAAGCTTTCTTT
TRBD1	TRBV5-1	TRBJ2-7	many	CASSLGQGRYEQYF	TGCGCCAGCAGCTTGGGACAGGGGCGATACGAGCAGTACTTC
-	TRBV12-3/TRBV12-4	TRBJ2-4	many	CASNYRAGWAKNIQYF	TGTGCCAGCAATTACAGGGCGGGCTGGGCCAAAAACATTCAGTACTTC
-	TRBV7-9	TRBJ2-5	large	CASRLVREETQYF	TGTGCCAGCAGATTAGTCAGGGAAGAGACCCAGTACTTC
TRBD1	TRBV3-1	TRBJ2-1	few	CASTLKGAHEQFF	TGTGCCAGCACCCTTAAGGGGGCGCATGAGCAGTTCTTC
-	TRBV14	TRBJ2-7	once	CASSQDRTHSTRQYF	TGTGCCAGCAGCCAAGACAGAACCCACTCTACGAGGCAGTACTTC
-	TRBV7-3	TRBJ2-1	large	CASSLDPSHEQFF	TGTGCCAGCAGCCTCGACCCTAGTCATGAGCAGTTCTTC
-	TRBV28	TRBJ1-1	many	CASSFGGGAEAFF	TGTGCCAGCAGTTTCGGGGGCGGGGCTGAAGCTTTCTTT
TRBD2	TRBV20-1	TRBJ2-3	-	CSATLAGSDTQYF	TGCAGTGCTACACTAGCGGGATCAGATACGCAGTATTTT
TRBD1	TRBV6-6	TRBJ2-1	many	CASSYSPGQGIYNEQFF	TGTGCCAGCAGTTACTCACCGGGACAGGGGATATACAATGAGCAGTTCTTC
TRBD2	TRBV2	TRBJ2-5	many	CASLRGEGETQYF	TGTGCCAGCTTGAGAGGGGAGGGAGAGACCCAGTACTTC
TRBD1	TRBV9	TRBJ1-4	-	CASSPTGTDNEKLFF	TGTGCCAGCAGCCCAACCGGGACAGATAATGAAAAACTGTTTTTT
-	TRBV27	TRBJ1-4	-	CASSLLGGATNEKLFF	TGTGCCAGCAGTTTGCTCGGTGGAGCAACTAATGAAAAACTGTTTTTT
TRBD1	TRBV12-3/TRBV12-4	TRBJ1-2	many	CASSVDRYGYTF	TGTGCCAGCAGTGTGGACAGGTACGGCTACACCTTC
-	TRBV7-8	TRBJ2-1	-	CASSSNPDGLHNEQFF	TGTGCCAGCAGCTCAAACCCTGACGGGCTGCACAATGAGCAGTTCTTC
TRBD1	TRBV10-2	TRBJ1-1	many	CASSETAGGVTEAFF	TGCGCCAGCAGTGAGACGGCAGGGGGCGTCACTGAAGCTTTCTTT
TRBD1	TRBV5-1	TRBJ2-4	many	CASSLDYRGRAKNIQYF	TGCGCCAGCAGCTTGGACTACAGGGGGAGAGCCAAAAACATTCAGTACTTC
TRBD2	TRBV7-3	TRBJ2-3	medium-sized	CASSLNPAGGTDTQYF	TGTGCCAGCAGCTTAAATCCAGCGGGGGGCACAGATACGCAGTATTTT
TRBD1	TRBV9	TRBJ2-7	-	CASSDGTGDYEQYF	TGTGCCAGCAGCGACGGGACAGGGGACTACGAGCAGTACTTC
TRBD1	TRBV7-2	TRBJ1-5	medium-sized	CASSSRTGGTNQPQHF	TGTGCCAGCAGCTCACGGACAGGGGGCACGAATCAGCCCCAGCATTTT
TRBD1	TRBV19	TRBJ1-6	-	CASSTRRQGASSPLHF	TGTGCCAGTAGTACCCGACGACAGGGGGCGAGTTCACCCCTCCACTTT
TRBD2	TRBV5-4	TRBJ2-5	many	CASSLTAGGPKETQYF	TGTGCCAGCAGCTTGACGGCGGGGGGGCCTAAAGAGACCCAGTACTTC
-	TRBV20-1	TRBJ1-5	-	CSARPGGRGSNQPQHF	TGCAGTGCTAGACCTGGAGGGAGGGGGAGCAATCAGCCCCAGCATTTT
-	TRBV7-9	TRBJ1-5	many	CASSLVGGAQHF	TGTGCCAGCAGCTTAGTAGGGGGGGCCCAGCATTTT
-	TRBV6-1	TRBJ2-5	medium-sized	CASSGLGEETQYF	TGTGCCAGCAGTGGTCTCGGGGAAGAGACCCAGTACTTC
-	TRBV27	TRBJ1-1	many	CASSPIAAPEAFF	TGTGCCAGCAGCCCCATAGCCGCTCCTGAAGCTTTCTTT
-	TRBV9	TRBJ2-3	-	CASSVQTDTQYF	TGTGCCAGCAGCGTACAAACAGATACGCAGTATTTT
-	TRBV2	TRBJ1-2	few	CASRTGMSGYTF	TGTGCCAGCAGAACAGGGATGAGTGGCTACACCTTC
-	TRBV6-6	TRBJ2-2	many	CASSYTRAGTGELFF	TGTGCCAGCAGTTACACTAGGGCTGGCACCGGGGAGCTGTTTTTT
-	TRBV7-6	TRBJ2-1	few	CASRDSVRYNEQFF	TGTGCCAGCAGAGACAGTGTGAGGTACAATGAGCAGTTCTTC
-	TRBV28	TRBJ2-4	many	CASRTGTLNIQYF	TGTGCCAGCAGGACCGGGACCCTAAACATTCAGTACTTC
-	TRBV25-1	TRBJ2-1	-	CASSDHSAKGEEQFF	TGTGCCAGCAGTGATCACAGCGCCAAAGGGGAAGAGCAGTTCTTC
TRBD1	TRBV5-4	TRBJ2-7	many	CASSRPTGGREQYF	TGTGCCAGCAGTCGACCCACAGGGGGCAGGGAGCAGTACTTC
-	TRBV19	TRBJ2-3	many	CASSRFQGPETDTQYF	TGTGCCAGTAGTAGATTCCAGGGCCCGGAGACAGATACGCAGTATTTT
TRBD1	TRBV4-2	TRBJ2-1	medium-sized	CASSQELSGTGGLEQFF	TGTGCCAGCAGCCAAGAACTATCCGGGACAGGGGGCCTTGAGCAGTTCTTC
-	TRBV10-2	TRBJ1-5	-	CASKGDGDSPLHF	TGCGCCAGCAAGGGGGACGGCGATTCACCCCTCCATTTT
TRBD2	TRBV7-3	TRBJ2-1	many	CASRTSGGAGEQFF	TGTGCCAGCAGGACTAGCGGGGGGGCGGGGGAGCAGTTCTTC
-	TRBV7-2	TRBJ2-6	-	CASSLPLRTF	TGTGCCAGCAGCTTACCCTTACGGACTTTC
-	TRBV5-4	TRBJ2-1	many	CASSLFGSSYNEQFF	TGTGCCAGCAGCTTGTTTGGGAGCTCCTACAATGAGCAGTTCTTC
TRBD1	TRBV5-1	TRBJ2-3	-	CASSLFAAGGRGDTQYF	TGCGCCAGCAGCTTGTTCGCGGCAGGGGGTAGAGGAGATACGCAGTATTTT
-	TRBV11-2	TRBJ2-7	-	CASSLPVGYEQYF	TGTGCCAGCAGCTTACCAGTGGGTTACGAGCAGTACTTC